The entry below describes one T cell receptor (beta chain). Its antigen is not identified. This same CDR3 is encoded by further DNA sequences in the sample. This specimen comes from a study of cytomegalovirus exposure and HLA in healthy donors. The V and J ends lost 4 bases and 2 bases respectively, with 8 bases between them. CDR1 SQVTM and CDR2 ANQGSEA come from the germline V gene. This CDR3 region has 12 residues. PCR primers comprised 60 Vbeta and 13 Jbeta primers. Assay: immunoSEQ multiplex PCR; the TCRdb copy retains only in-frame clones and omits some. The sample has 180,000 or so clones; over 80% are singletons. The study's findings and limits: Later genetic work tied a missense DCLRE1C variant to beta-chain V and J trimming. Among TCR sequences, most were rare, though some public TCRs appeared in many donors.

The sample comprised PBMCs. The chain employs TRBV29-1 and TRBJ1-1; a weak D match, TRBD1 (6 bases). This TCR derives from a woman aged 45-65 years in good health and CMV-seropositive. CDR3 in amino acids: CSVGGLNTEAFF. In DNA, the CDR3 is TGCAGCGTTGGGGGGCTAAACACTGAAGCTTTCTTT. The full variable domain, completed using reference TRBV29-1 and TRBJ1-1, is SAVISQKPSRDICQRGTSLTIQCQVDSQVTMMFWYRQQPGQSLTLIATANQGSEATYESGFVIDKFPISRPNLTFSTLTVSNMSPEDSSIYLCSVGGLNTEAFFGQGTRLTVV.